This T cell receptor beta chain is drawn from a study of shared clonotypes between healthy human individuals. The CDR3 contains 13 residues. The V end lost 4 bases, the J end lost 4 bases, and 7 bases lay between the germline ends. Germline V CDR1 and CDR2: SNHLY, FYNNEI. Assay: immunoSEQ multiplex PCR; the TCRdb copy retains only in-frame clones and omits some. The profile covers 1,400,000 or so clones, with 98% to 99% appearing a single time and approximately 0.4% taken by the ten largest. Comment on this clone: This specimen includes other DNA sequences encoding the same CDR3.

J is TRBJ2-2 and V is TRBV2; a possible D gene is TRBD2 (5 bases). This TCR was recovered from a man aged 25-40 years in good health. The specimen was naive CD4+ T cells sorted from blood. The subset denotes: CD45RA+ positively selected. As DNA, the CDR3 is TGTGCCAGCAGTGTTGAGGGCACCGGGGAGCTGTTTTTT. Residues: CASSVEGTGELFF. The complete variable domain, with remaining parts taken from reference TRBV2 and TRBJ2-2, reads EPEVTQTPSHQVTQMGQEVILRCVPISNHLYFYWYRQILGQKVEFLVSFYNNEISEKSEIFDDQFSVERPDGSNFTLKIRSTKLEDSAMYFCASSVEGTGELFFGEGSRLTVL.